This T cell receptor beta chain was obtained from a study of OX40 agonist ivuxolimab in advanced cancers. Broadly, across the study: The costimulatory receptor OX40 (CD134) was targeted by ivuxolimab, a fully human IgG2 agonistic monoclonal antibody. Intravenous ivuxolimab was administered to patients every 2 weeks at six dose levels: 0.01, 0.1, 0.3, 1.5, 3 and 10 mg/kg. Of the roughly 53 patients in dose escalation, 19 had hepatocellular carcinoma, approximately 15 had melanoma, 9 had renal cell carcinoma and 9 had head and neck cancer. In the dose-escalation cohort, around four fifths of patients were male, and the mean age was about 55 years, with a range of about 23 to 85. Prior anti-PD-1, anti-PD-L1 or anti-CTLA-4 therapy was permitted, and checkpoint inhibitors had been received by less than 45% of dose-escalation patients. Three dose-escalation patients achieved partial responses, one with hepatocellular carcinoma and two with cutaneous melanoma. The purpose of peripheral TCRbeta sequencing was to test whether ivuxolimab changed TCR sequence diversity and led to clonal T-cell expansion. The paper describes the monotherapy dose-escalation part (N ≈ 51 patients) of the phase I trial of ivuxolimab.

Turning to this clone: Which antigen it targets is not known. Base qualities are not provided; no much larger clone lies one nucleotide away.

The paper as a whole reports these results and caveats: Partial responders in the 0.1-3.0 mg/kg groups had among the lowest normalized peripheral clonal expansion, especially among CD8+ T cells. Clonal expansion of both CD4+ and CD8+ blood T cells was observed from baseline to week 6 at doses 0.1 to 3.0 mg/kg. The antigen specificity of the peripheral T cells that underwent clonal expansion was not determined. Low levels of normalized T-cell clonal expansion were also seen in some patients who did not respond. After ivuxolimab, expanded clones were on average more numerous among CD8+ T cells than among CD4+ T cells.

Patients with a history of autoimmune disease or receiving systemic immunosuppression were excluded from the trial. In every dose cohort, peripheral blood was drawn for TCR sequencing at baseline, cycle 4 day 1, and cycle 7 day 1. The samples were taken from a phase I, first-in-human, multicenter, open-label dose-escalation trial of ivuxolimab. The trial enrolled adults with locally advanced or metastatic head and neck squamous cell, hepatocellular, melanoma or renal cell carcinoma. Before TCR sequencing, CD4+ T cells and CD8+ T cells were sorted from peripheral blood as separate populations. The CDR3 measures 14 amino acids from cysteine to phenylalanine. The entry retains the CDR3 DNA only, 42 bases that are in frame from base 1. V is pared back by 0 bases and J by 1 base, with 7 bases lying between the germline termini. The germline V gene sets CDR1 to SGHRS and CDR2 to YFSETQ. Genomic DNA was extracted from sorted cells for sequencing of the TCRbeta CDR3 region. The immunoSEQ Assay was used to sequence the TCRbeta CDR3 regions. In its TCRdb copy, this immuneACCESS table keeps in-frame sequences only and misses some clones. Where compared with another copy, unresolved V genes explain less than half of these, and the others have no known cause. The sample table records 65,000 to 70,000 clones; 90% of these occur just once. Jointly, the top ten make up over 9.5% of the sample.

The TCR comes from an adult with an advanced solid tumor such as melanoma, head and neck, liver or kidney cancer. This sequence uses TRBV5-1 and TRBJ1-1, and TRBD1 may be the D gene, going by 5 matching bases. The sequenced sample was CD4+ or CD8+ T cells sorted from blood, obtained in a trial of the OX40 agonist ivuxolimab. CDR3 loop: CASSLGGANTEAFF. The base sequence is TGCGCCAGCAGCTTGGGGGGCGCGAACACTGAAGCTTTCTTT.